These T cell receptor beta chains were read from a single sample in a study of neoadjuvant anti-PD-1 for oral cavity cancer. Only in-frame clones appear in the TCRdb table, and some are missing; sequencing was by immunoSEQ multiplex PCR. The sample includes 14,000 or so clones, approximately 70% of them seen just once. The input for sequencing was PBMCs, taken after nivolumab (anti-PD-1) treatment. The receptors stem from a person between 40 and 85 years old with oral cavity squamous cell carcinoma. CDR3s include the opening cysteine and the closing phenylalanine or tryptophan. The order of the fields is V gene, D gene, clone size, J gene, CDR3 DNA, CDR3 protein. A D gene is named only where the DNA matches it firmly. For some rows the clone size is stated as once, few or many, or as a class when expanded; others skip it.

v_call: TRBV27; d_call: TRBD2; clone_size: -; j_call: TRBJ2-2; cdr3_nt: TGTGCCAGCACCAAAATAACGGGCGGGAGGACCGGGGAGCTGTTTTTT; cdr3_aa: CASTKITGGRTGELFF
v_call: TRBV4-1; d_call: -; clone_size: few; j_call: TRBJ2-7; cdr3_nt: TGCGCCAGCAGCCTCTATCCTCTCGACGAGCAGTACTTC; cdr3_aa: CASSLYPLDEQYF
v_call: TRBV11-2; d_call: TRBD2; clone_size: -; j_call: TRBJ2-5; cdr3_nt: TGTGCCAGCAGCCCCGGGGGACTAGCGGGAGGCCCAGAGACCCAGTACTTC; cdr3_aa: CASSPGGLAGGPETQYF
v_call: TRBV5-1; d_call: -; clone_size: once; j_call: TRBJ2-4; cdr3_nt: TGCGCCAGCAGCCTACGGACAACGGGGACGGAAGCCAAAAACATTCAGTACTTC; cdr3_aa: CASSLRTTGTEAKNIQYF
v_call: TRBV27; d_call: -; clone_size: -; j_call: TRBJ1-4; cdr3_nt: TGTGCCAGCAGTTTTTTACCCGGACGGGAAAAACTGTTTTTT; cdr3_aa: CASSFLPGREKLFF
v_call: TRBV19; d_call: -; clone_size: -; j_call: TRBJ2-3; cdr3_nt: TGTGCCAGTAGTATGATGGACTCCACAGATACGCAGTATTTT; cdr3_aa: CASSMMDSTDTQYF
v_call: TRBV7-9; d_call: -; clone_size: -; j_call: TRBJ2-1; cdr3_nt: TGTGCCAGCAGCGCCTTGAACGGGATGGGTGAGCAGTTCTTC; cdr3_aa: CASSALNGMGEQFF
v_call: TRBV5-1; d_call: -; clone_size: few; j_call: TRBJ2-1; cdr3_nt: TGCGCCAGCAGCTTGGGTCGTCTAGCGTTCTCCTACAATGAGCAGTTCTTC; cdr3_aa: CASSLGRLAFSYNEQFF
v_call: TRBV6-1; d_call: -; clone_size: few; j_call: TRBJ1-5; cdr3_nt: TGTGCCAGCACCACGGTGTGGGACCAGCCCCAGCATTTT; cdr3_aa: CASTTVWDQPQHF
v_call: TRBV7-8; d_call: -; clone_size: few; j_call: TRBJ2-7; cdr3_nt: TGTGCCAGCAGCGGATACCCATTGTACGAGCAGTACTTC; cdr3_aa: CASSGYPLYEQYF
v_call: TRBV5-3; d_call: TRBD2; clone_size: -; j_call: TRBJ2-7; cdr3_nt: TGTGCCAGAACCAATCCCGGACTAGCGGGAAGGGAGCAGTACTTC; cdr3_aa: CARTNPGLAGREQYF
v_call: TRBV4-1; d_call: -; clone_size: -; j_call: TRBJ1-1; cdr3_nt: TGCGCCAGCAGCCAAGGAGGTCACACTGAAGCTTTCTTT; cdr3_aa: CASSQGGHTEAFF
v_call: TRBV7-9; d_call: -; clone_size: -; j_call: TRBJ2-7; cdr3_nt: TGTGCCAGCAGCCCGGTATTTGAGGGGAGCGAGCAGTACTTC; cdr3_aa: CASSPVFEGSEQYF
v_call: TRBV2; d_call: TRBD1; clone_size: few; j_call: TRBJ2-1; cdr3_nt: TGTGCCAGCAGTTTGGGACAGGGTTCCTACAATGAGCAGTTCTTC; cdr3_aa: CASSLGQGSYNEQFF
v_call: TRBV19; d_call: -; clone_size: few; j_call: TRBJ1-5; cdr3_nt: TGTGCCAGTAGTCGCTTCCCAGACCAGCCCCAGCATTTT; cdr3_aa: CASSRFPDQPQHF
v_call: TRBV4-2; d_call: TRBD1; clone_size: -; j_call: TRBJ2-7; cdr3_nt: TGTGCCAGCAGCCAAAAGGGGACAGGAGGCTCCTACGAGCAGTACTTC; cdr3_aa: CASSQKGTGGSYEQYF
v_call: TRBV6-1; d_call: -; clone_size: -; j_call: TRBJ1-3; cdr3_nt: TGTGCCAGCAGTGAACTTGAGGAGAGCTCTGGAAACACCATATATTTT; cdr3_aa: CASSELEESSGNTIYF
v_call: TRBV11-1; d_call: -; clone_size: -; j_call: TRBJ2-5; cdr3_nt: TGTGCCAGCACCCTTGGGGGCCAAGAGACCCAGTACTTC; cdr3_aa: CASTLGGQETQYF
v_call: TRBV6-5; d_call: TRBD2; clone_size: few; j_call: TRBJ2-1; cdr3_nt: TGTGCCAGCACGGGGGAGGGCCACTACAATGAGCAGTTCTTC; cdr3_aa: CASTGEGHYNEQFF
v_call: TRBV5-1; d_call: -; clone_size: -; j_call: TRBJ1-1; cdr3_nt: TGCGCCAGCAGCTTTAGGGCCGCAGCCGCTGAAGCTTTCTTT; cdr3_aa: CASSFRAAAAEAFF